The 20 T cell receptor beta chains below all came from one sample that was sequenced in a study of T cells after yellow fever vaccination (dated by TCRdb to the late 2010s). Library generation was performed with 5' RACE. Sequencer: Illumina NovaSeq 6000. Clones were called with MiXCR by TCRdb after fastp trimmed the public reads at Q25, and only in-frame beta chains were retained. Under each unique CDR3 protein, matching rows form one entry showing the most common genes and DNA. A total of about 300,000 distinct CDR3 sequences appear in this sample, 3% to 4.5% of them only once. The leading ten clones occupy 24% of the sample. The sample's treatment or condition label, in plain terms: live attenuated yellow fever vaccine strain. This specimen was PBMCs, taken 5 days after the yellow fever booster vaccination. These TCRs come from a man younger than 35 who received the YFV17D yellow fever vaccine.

CDR3 DNA sequence: TGTGCCAGCAGCTTGCTTGAGGCGTACCAAGAGACCCAGTACTTC. Amino acid sequence: CASSLLEAYQETQYF. This chain connects TRBV5-6 to TRBJ2-5; no clear D gene. This CDR3 contains 15 residues. V was shortened by 1 base and J by 0 bases, with 10 bases between the two germline ends. Looked up from germline, CDR1 is SGHDT and CDR2 is YYEEEE.

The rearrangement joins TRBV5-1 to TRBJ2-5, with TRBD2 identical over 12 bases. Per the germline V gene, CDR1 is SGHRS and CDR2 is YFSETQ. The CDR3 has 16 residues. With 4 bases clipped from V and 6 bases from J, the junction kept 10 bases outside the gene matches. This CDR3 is CASSPELAGGLKTQYF. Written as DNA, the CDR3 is TGCGCCAGCAGCCCCGAACTAGCGGGGGGTTTAAAGACCCAGTACTTC.

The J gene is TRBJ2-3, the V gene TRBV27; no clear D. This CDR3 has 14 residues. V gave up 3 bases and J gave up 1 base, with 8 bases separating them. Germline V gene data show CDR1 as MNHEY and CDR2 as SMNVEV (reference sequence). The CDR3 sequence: CASSFIIGTDTQYF. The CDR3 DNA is TGTGCCAGCAGTTTCATTATCGGCACAGATACGCAGTATTTT.

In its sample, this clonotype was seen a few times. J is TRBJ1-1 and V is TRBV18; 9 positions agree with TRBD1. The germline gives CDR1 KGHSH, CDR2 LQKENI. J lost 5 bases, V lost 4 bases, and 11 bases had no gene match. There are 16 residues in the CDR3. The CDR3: CASSLTQLGQGTEAFF. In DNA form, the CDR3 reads TGTGCCAGCTCACTTACTCAATTAGGACAGGGGACTGAAGCTTTCTTT.

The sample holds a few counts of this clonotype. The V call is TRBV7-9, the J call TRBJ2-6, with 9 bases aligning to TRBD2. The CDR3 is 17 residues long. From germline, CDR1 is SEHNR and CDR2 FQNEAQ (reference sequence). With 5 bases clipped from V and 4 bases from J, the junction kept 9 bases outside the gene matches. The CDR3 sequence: CASSRGGVRTGANVLTF. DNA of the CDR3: TGTGCCAGCAGCCGCGGGGGGGTGAGGACGGGGGCCAACGTCCTGACTTTC.

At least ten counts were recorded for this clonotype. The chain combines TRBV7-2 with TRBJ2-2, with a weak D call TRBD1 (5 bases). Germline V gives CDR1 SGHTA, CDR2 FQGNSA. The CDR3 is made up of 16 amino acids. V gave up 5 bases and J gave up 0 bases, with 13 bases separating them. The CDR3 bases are TGTGCCAGCAGCCATTGGACGACAGCGAACACCGGGGAGCTGTTTTTT. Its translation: CASSHWTTANTGELFF.

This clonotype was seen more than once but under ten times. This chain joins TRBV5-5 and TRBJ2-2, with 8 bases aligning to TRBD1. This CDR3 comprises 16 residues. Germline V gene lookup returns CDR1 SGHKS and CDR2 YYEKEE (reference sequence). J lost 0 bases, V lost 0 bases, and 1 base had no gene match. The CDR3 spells CASSLVTGANTGELFF. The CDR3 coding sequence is TGTGCCAGCAGCTTGGTGACAGGGGCGAACACCGGGGAGCTGTTTTTT.

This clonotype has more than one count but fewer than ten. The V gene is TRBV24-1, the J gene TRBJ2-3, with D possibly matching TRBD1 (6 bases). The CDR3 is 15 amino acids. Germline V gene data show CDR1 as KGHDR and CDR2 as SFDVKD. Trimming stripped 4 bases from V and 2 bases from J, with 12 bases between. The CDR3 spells CATSEYTGNTDTQYF. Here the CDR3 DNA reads TGTGCCACCAGTGAATATACAGGGAACACAGATACGCAGTATTTT.

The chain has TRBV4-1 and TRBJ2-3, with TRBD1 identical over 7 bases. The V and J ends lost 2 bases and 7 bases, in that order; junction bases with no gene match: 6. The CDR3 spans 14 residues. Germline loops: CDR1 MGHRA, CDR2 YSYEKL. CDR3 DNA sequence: TGCGCCAGCAGCCAACCCGTGACAGGGAATACGCAGTATTTT. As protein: CASSQPVTGNTQYF.

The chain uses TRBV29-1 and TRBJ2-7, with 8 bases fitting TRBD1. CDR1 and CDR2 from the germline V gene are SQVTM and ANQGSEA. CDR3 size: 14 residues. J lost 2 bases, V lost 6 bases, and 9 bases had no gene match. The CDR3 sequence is CSVGPTGEAYEQYF. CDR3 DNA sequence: TGCAGCGTGGGCCCGACAGGGGAGGCCTACGAGCAGTACTTC.

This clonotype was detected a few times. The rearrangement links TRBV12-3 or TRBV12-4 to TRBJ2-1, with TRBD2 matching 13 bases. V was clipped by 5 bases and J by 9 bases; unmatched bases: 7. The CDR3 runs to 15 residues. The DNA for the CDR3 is TGTGCCAGCAGTCCCACTAGCGGGGGGGCAGGTGAGCAGTTCTTC. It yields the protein CASSPTSGGAGEQFF.

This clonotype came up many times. The DNA of the CDR3 is TGTGCCAGCACTTATAGGACAGTTTGGAATGAGCAGTTCTTC. Encoded protein: CASTYRTVWNEQFF. The V call is TRBV28, the J call TRBJ2-1; tentative D call: TRBD1 (6 bases). This CDR3 is built from 14 residues. Germline V gene sequence: CDR1 MDHEN, CDR2 SYDVKM. Trimming took 7 bases from V and 7 from J, leaving 17 bases between them.

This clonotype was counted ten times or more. As DNA, the CDR3 is TGTGCCAGCAGCCAAGACACCTCCTATGGCTACACCTTC. Its translation is CASSQDTSYGYTF. The rearrangement links TRBV14 to TRBJ1-2; D is unresolved. The CDR3 extends over 13 amino acids. Germline CDR1 SGHDN, CDR2 FVKESK. The V end lost 0 bases, the J end lost 4 bases, and 6 bases lay between the germline ends. The variable domain in full, with the rest retrieved from reference TRBV14 and TRBJ1-2, is EAGVTQFPSHSVIEKGQTVTLRCDPISGHDNLYWYRRVMGKEIKFLLHFVKESKQDESGMPNNRFLAERTGGTYSTLKVQPAELEDSGVYFCASSQDTSYGYTFGSGTRLTVV.

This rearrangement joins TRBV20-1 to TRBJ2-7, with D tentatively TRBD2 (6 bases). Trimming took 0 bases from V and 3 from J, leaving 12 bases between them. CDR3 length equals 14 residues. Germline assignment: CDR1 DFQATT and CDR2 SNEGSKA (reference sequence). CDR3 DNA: TGCAGTGCTAGAGATCCTGCGGGGAGCTACGAGCAGTACGTC. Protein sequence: CSARDPAGSYEQYV.

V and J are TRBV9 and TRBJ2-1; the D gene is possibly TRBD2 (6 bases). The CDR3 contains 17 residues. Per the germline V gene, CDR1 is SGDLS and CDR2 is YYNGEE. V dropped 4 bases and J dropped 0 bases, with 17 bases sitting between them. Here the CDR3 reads CASSLGTSSSSYNEQFF. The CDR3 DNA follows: TGTGCCAGCAGCCTCGGGACTTCAAGCAGCTCCTACAATGAGCAGTTCTTC.

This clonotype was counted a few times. In nucleotides, the CDR3 is TGCGCCAGCAGCCAAGATCAGGGAGGACTAGCGGGGGTTTCCTACGAGCAGTACTTC. It specifies CASSQDQGGLAGVSYEQYF. V usage is TRBV4-1 and J usage is TRBJ2-7; 13 positions match TRBD2. The ends lost 0 bases at V and 1 base at J; junction bases unmatched: 9. Germline V gives CDR1 MGHRA, CDR2 YSYEKL. The CDR3 loop spans 19 amino acids.

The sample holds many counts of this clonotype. The CDR3 bases are TGTGCCAGCAGGGGAGCTTGGACAGGAAAGAACAATTCACCCCTCCACTTT. Amino acids: CASRGAWTGKNNSPLHF. This chain uses TRBV7-9 with TRBJ1-6; TRBD1 agrees at 7 bases. V dropped 6 bases and J dropped 7; count of bases not matched to a gene: 15. Germline CDR1 SEHNR, CDR2 FQNEAQ (reference sequence). This CDR3 is 17 amino acids long.

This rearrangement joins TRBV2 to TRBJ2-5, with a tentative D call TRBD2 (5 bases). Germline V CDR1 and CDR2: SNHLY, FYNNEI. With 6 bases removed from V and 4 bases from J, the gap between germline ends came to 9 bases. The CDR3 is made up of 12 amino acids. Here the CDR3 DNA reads TGTGCCAGCAGGAGAGAGGGAGAGACCCAGTACTTC. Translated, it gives CASRREGETQYF.

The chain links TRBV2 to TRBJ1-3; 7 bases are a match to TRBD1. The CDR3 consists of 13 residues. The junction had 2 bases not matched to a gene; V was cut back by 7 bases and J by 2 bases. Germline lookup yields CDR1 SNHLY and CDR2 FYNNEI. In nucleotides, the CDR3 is TGTGCCAGCAAAACAGGGGCTGGAAACACCATATATTTT. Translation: CASKTGAGNTIYF.

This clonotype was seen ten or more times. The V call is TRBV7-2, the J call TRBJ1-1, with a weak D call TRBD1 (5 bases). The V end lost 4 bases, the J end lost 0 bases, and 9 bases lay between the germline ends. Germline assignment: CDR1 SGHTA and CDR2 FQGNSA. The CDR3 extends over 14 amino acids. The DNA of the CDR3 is TGTGCCAGCAGCTCCATGGGGGTGAACACTGAAGCTTTCTTT. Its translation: CASSSMGVNTEAFF.